A selection of T cell receptor beta chains follows, all from one sample in a study of radiotherapy plus CTLA-4 blockade in lung cancer. Sequencing was performed with immunoSEQ multiplex PCR; in TCRdb, only in-frame clones are kept and a portion is missing. The sample lists approximately 90,000 clones, 83% occurring once. The material was peripheral blood, obtained from a patient treated with radiotherapy plus ipilimumab. These receptor sequences come from a human donor with non-small cell lung cancer who had stable disease on radiotherapy plus ipilimumab. CDR3s include the opening cysteine and the closing phenylalanine or tryptophan. Fields, in order: D gene, V gene, clone size, J gene, CDR3 protein, CDR3 DNA. The D gene is left open where the match is weak. Size tells how often a clone was seen (once, few, many) or the class of an expanded clone, and some rows leave it out.

TRBD1,TRBV7-9,.,TRBJ1-6,CASSSRQGNSPLHF,TGTGCCAGCAGCTCGAGACAGGGGAATTCACCCCTCCACTTT
.,TRBV7-9,.,TRBJ1-1,CASSPGITTNTEAFF,TGTGCCAGCAGCCCGGGAATAACCACGAACACTGAAGCTTTCTTT
.,TRBV28,.,TRBJ2-1,CASSPGGGSYNEQFF,TGTGCCAGCAGCCCAGGGGGGGGCTCCTACAATGAGCAGTTCTTC
TRBD1,TRBV27,.,TRBJ2-2,CASTSQGAYYTGELFF,TGTGCCAGCACTTCGCAGGGGGCATATTACACCGGGGAGCTGTTTTTT
TRBD1,TRBV14,.,TRBJ2-6,CASSPGQGALGANVLTF,TGTGCCAGCAGCCCGGGACAGGGGGCTCTTGGGGCCAACGTCCTGACTTTC
.,TRBV7-8,.,TRBJ2-2,CASSLGTVNTGELFF,TGTGCCAGCAGCTTAGGGACGGTGAACACCGGGGAGCTGTTTTTT
.,TRBV11-3,.,TRBJ2-7,CASSLGVSYEQYF,TGTGCCAGCAGCCTCGGGGTTTCCTACGAGCAGTACTTC
.,TRBV18,.,TRBJ2-5,CASSPKGGGETQYF,TGTGCCAGCTCACCAAAAGGGGGAGGAGAGACCCAGTACTTC
TRBD2,TRBV27,.,TRBJ2-2,CASSLTSSGKTGELFF,TGTGCCAGCAGTTTAACTTCTAGCGGGAAGACCGGGGAGCTGTTTTTT
TRBD1,TRBV7-2,few,TRBJ1-4,CASSFDRGREKLFF,TGTGCCAGCAGCTTCGACAGGGGTAGAGAAAAACTGTTTTTT
TRBD1,TRBV5-1,.,TRBJ2-1,CASSGTGGHNEQFF,TGCGCCAGTTCTGGGACAGGAGGGCACAATGAGCAGTTCTTC
.,TRBV27,few,TRBJ1-6,CASSLMFGSGGSPLHF,TGTGCCAGCAGTTTAATGTTCGGGTCCGGTGGTTCACCCCTCCACTTT
.,TRBV5-4,.,TRBJ1-2,CASGRTERFNYGYTF,TGTGCCAGCGGCAGGACAGAAAGATTTAACTATGGCTACACCTTC
TRBD2,TRBV11-1,.,TRBJ2-5,CASSLREGLQETQYF,TGTGCCAGCAGCCTGAGGGAGGGACTTCAAGAGACCCAGTACTTC